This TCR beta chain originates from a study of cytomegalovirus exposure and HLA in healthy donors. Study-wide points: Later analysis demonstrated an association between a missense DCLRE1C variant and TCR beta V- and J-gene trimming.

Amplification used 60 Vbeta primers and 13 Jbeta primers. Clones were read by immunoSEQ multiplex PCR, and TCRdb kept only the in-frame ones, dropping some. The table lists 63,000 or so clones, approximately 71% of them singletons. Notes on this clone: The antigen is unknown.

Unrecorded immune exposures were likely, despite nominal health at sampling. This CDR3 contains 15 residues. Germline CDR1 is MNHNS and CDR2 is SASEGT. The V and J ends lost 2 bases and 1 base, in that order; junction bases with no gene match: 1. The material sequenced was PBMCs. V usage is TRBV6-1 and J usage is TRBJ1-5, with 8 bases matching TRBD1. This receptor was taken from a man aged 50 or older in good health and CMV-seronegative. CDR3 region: CASSEQGASNQPQHF. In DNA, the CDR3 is TGTGCCAGCAGTGAACAGGGGGCCAGCAATCAGCCCCAGCATTTT.